This T cell receptor (beta chain) stems from a study of blood T cell repertoires in COVID-19. The germline CDR1 and CDR2 sequences are SGHTA and FQGNSA. The ends were cut back, 3 bases at V and 0 bases at J, with 10 bases in the middle. This CDR3 spans 15 amino acids. Produced via immunoSEQ multiplex PCR; TCRdb's table is partial and in-frame only. Here the sample spans tens of thousands of clones, 70% to 90% being singletons. The sequence derives from a man between 45 and 60 years old with active COVID-19. Sequencing input: peripheral blood. This chain links TRBV7-2 with TRBJ2-3, with D maybe TRBD2 (5 bases). CDR3 coding DNA: TGTGCCAGCAGCTTGTTAGCGTCTAGCACAGATACGCAGTATTTT. Its translation: CASSLLASSTDTQYF.